This TCR beta chain was identified during a study of PD-1 blockade in classical Hodgkin lymphoma. Every single patient, without exception, relapsed after autologous stem cell transplantation, and brentuximab vedotin exposure varied. The table came from immunoSEQ multiplex PCR; TCRdb's copy has only in-frame clones and leaves some out. Of some 7,100 clones listed, about 80% are singletons. The V end lost 2 bases, the J end lost 4 bases, and 9 bases lay between the germline ends. The CDR3 totals 14 residues. Germline CDR1 and CDR2: MNHEY and SMNVEV (reference sequence). This TCR came from a human donor with classical Hodgkin lymphoma. The chain employs TRBV27 and TRBJ1-3; perhaps TRBD1 as D (6 bases). The sequenced sample was peripheral blood mononuclear cells (PBMCs), obtained at baseline. In DNA form, the CDR3 reads TGTGCCAGCAGTTTAAGCAGGGGAGGAAACACCATATATTTT. This sequence encodes CASSLSRGGNTIYF.